The next 30 T cell receptor beta chains were all read from a single sample in a study of regulatory T cells in long-lasting Graves disease. The time point was: persistent/refractory GD, antithyroid drugs over 5 years with positive TRAb. From PBMCs, RNA was extracted and then used to make the TCR library. The TCR beta library used iRepertoire HTBI primers with Arm-PCR amplification of CDR3. MiXCR, run by TCRdb on the multiplex PCR reads, gives a single entry per CDR3 protein. The table includes about 400,000 distinct CDR3 sequences, around 21% detected once. The sequencing here drew on peripheral blood mononuclear cells (PBMCs), taken when the disease was refractory, from a patient treated with antithyroid drugs. These receptors all stem from a female donor with Graves disease.

This clonotype was detected only a few times. This sequence joins TRBV7-8 and TRBJ2-7; no definite D call. Trimming took off 1 base at V and 0 bases at J, with 10 bases between the two ends. Germline V gene data show CDR1 as SGHVS and CDR2 as FQNEAQ. The CDR3 loop spans 15 amino acids. CDR3 residues: CASSLVGFLSYEQYF. As DNA, the CDR3 is TGTGCCAGCAGCTTAGTCGGTTTTCTCTCCTACGAGCAGTACTTC.

There are many counts of this clonotype. The chain has TRBV11-2 and TRBJ2-7, with 9 bases that match TRBD2. J was trimmed by 4 bases and V by 1 base; bases with no gene match: 5. This CDR3 region has 15 residues. In germline, CDR1 is SGHAT, CDR2 FQNNGV. Here the CDR3 DNA reads TGTGCCAGCAGCTTAGGAGTAGCGGGAGTGTACGAGCAGTACTTC. Translated, it gives CASSLGVAGVYEQYF.

This clonotype was counted ten times or more. This rearrangement joins TRBV10-3 to TRBJ2-4; 9 nucleotides match TRBD1. V trimming: 6 bases; J trimming: 3 bases; junction bases outside the gene matches: 12. The CDR3 length is 17 residues. Germline lookup yields CDR1 ENHRY and CDR2 SYGVKD. Here the CDR3 DNA reads TGTGCCATCAGCCCCGGGACAGGGACCGGTGGCAAAAACATTCAGTACTTC. It codes for CAISPGTGTGGKNIQYF.

V gene TRBV19 combines with J gene TRBJ2-1; D unresolved. V was clipped by 3 bases and J by 0 bases, with 18 bases between them. The germline V gene has CDR1 LNHDA and CDR2 SQIVND (reference sequence). CDR3 length: 18 amino acids. CDR3 in DNA: TGTGCCAGTAGTATCAACAGCCCCAGCTTGAGCTCCTACAATGAGCAGTTCTTC. This sequence encodes CASSINSPSLSSYNEQFF.

V gene TRBV28 combines with J gene TRBJ1-1; D remains unclear. This CDR3 comprises 15 residues. Trimming removed 3 bases from V and 1 base from J, with 12 bases in between. CDR1 MDHEN and CDR2 SYDVKM come from the germline V gene. The CDR3 bases are TGTGCCAGCAGTTTGCCCAACACCAAGAACACTGAAGCTTTCTTT. As protein: CASSLPNTKNTEAFF.

The genes are TRBV11-2 and TRBJ2-1; maybe TRBD1 (5 bases). The CDR3 spans 15 residues. Germline CDR1 and CDR2: SGHAT and FQNNGV. The V and J ends lost 3 bases and 4 bases respectively, with 13 bases between them. CDR3 nucleotide sequence: TGTGCCAGCAGCTTCACAGGCGCCGGTTACAATGAGCAGTTCTTC. Translating gives CASSFTGAGYNEQFF.

This clonotype has only a few counts. CDR3 amino acids: CASSLDRSLPYGYTF. CDR3 coding DNA: TGTGCCAGCAGCTTGGACAGGAGCTTACCCTATGGCTACACCTTC. The chain combines TRBV5-6 with TRBJ1-2; possible D gene TRBD1, 5 bases. CDR1 SGHDT and CDR2 YYEEEE come from the germline V gene. Trimming pared 0 bases from V and 4 bases from J, leaving 13 bases between. The CDR3 covers 15 residues.

The chain uses TRBV4-3 and TRBJ2-4, with 8 bases identical to TRBD1. The CDR3 totals 20 residues. With 0 bases clipped from V and 7 bases from J, the junction kept 20 bases outside the gene matches. Germline V CDR1 and CDR2: LGHNA, YSLEER. The CDR3 DNA reads TGCGCCAGCAGCCAAGATAGTCTATTGGGACAGGTCCTTCATGGGAACATTCAGTACTTC. It encodes CASSQDSLLGQVLHGNIQYF.

This clonotype was observed many times. This sequence joins TRBV28 and TRBJ1-4, with 8 nucleotides matching TRBD1. The J segment lost 7 bases and the V segment lost 6 bases, leaving 10 bases of the junction unmatched. This CDR3 comprises 15 residues. Germline CDR1 is MDHEN and CDR2 is SYDVKM. DNA of the CDR3: TGTGCCAGCAGCCTGACTGGGACAGGCGGTGAAAAACTGTTTTTT. Translation gives CASSLTGTGGEKLFF.

The chain joins TRBV7-2 to TRBJ1-1; D may be TRBD1 (5 bases). The CDR3 is made up of 15 amino acids. The germline V and J ends were trimmed by 6 bases and 4 bases, with 18 bases remaining between them. CDR1 is SGHTA and CDR2 is FQGNSA in the germline V gene. For the CDR3, the DNA is TGTGCCAGCAGTTCCCGGGGGGGGGTTGGCACTGAAGCTTTCTTT. Residues: CASSSRGGVGTEAFF.

This clonotype was recorded many times. The chain employs TRBV7-2 and TRBJ2-2; D remains unclear. V was trimmed by 4 bases and J by 3 bases, leaving 6 bases between them. Germline V gives CDR1 SGHTA, CDR2 FQGNSA. This CDR3 is 13 amino acids long. CDR3 in DNA: TGTGCCAGCAGCTCCCGATACACCGGGGAGCTGTTTTTT. Residues: CASSSRYTGELFF.

This clonotype was detected a few times. The chain couples TRBV18 to TRBJ1-1; no clear D gene. The germline CDR1 and CDR2 sequences are KGHSH and LQKENI. The V gene lost 4 bases and the J gene lost 4 bases, with 10 bases spanning the gap. The CDR3 totals 13 residues. Here the CDR3 DNA reads TGTGCCAGCTCACAGGGTAAGAGCACTGAAGCTTTCTTT. It codes for CASSQGKSTEAFF.

The sample holds many counts of this clonotype. This chain links TRBV12-3 or TRBV12-4 with TRBJ1-5; D remains ambiguous. V was cut by 5 bases and J by 2 bases, with 10 bases left in between. The CDR3 covers 14 residues. The CDR3 is CASSPARGNQPQHF. In DNA form, the CDR3 reads TGTGCCAGCAGTCCAGCAAGGGGCAATCAGCCCCAGCATTTT.

This clonotype was recorded a few times. The genes are TRBV19 and TRBJ2-2; 7 nucleotides align to TRBD1. The CDR3 sequence is 18 residues long. Germline V gives CDR1 LNHDA, CDR2 SQIVND (reference sequence). V shed 11 bases and J 0 bases; nucleotides not matched to a gene: 18. The CDR3 region has the DNA TGTGCCGGTCCTCACAGGGGCTATAGAGACGCGAACACCGGGGAGCTGTTTTTT. It specifies CAGPHRGYRDANTGELFF.

The rearrangement uses TRBV4-3 and TRBJ1-6, with no clear D. The CDR3 is 13 amino acids. Germline CDR1 is LGHNA and CDR2 is YSLEER. Trimming shortened V by 6 bases and J by 10 bases, and 13 bases separated the two germline ends. The CDR3 bases are TGCGCCAGCAGTCCCGGGGTATTCTCACCCCTCCACTTT. Translating it yields CASSPGVFSPLHF.

Only a few counts were recorded for this clonotype. This rearrangement joins TRBV10-2 to TRBJ1-1; D may be TRBD1 (6 bases). Trimming took 2 bases from V and 7 from J, leaving 8 bases between them. This CDR3 has 12 residues. Germline assignment: CDR1 WSHSY and CDR2 SAAADI. This CDR3 reads CASSEDRFEAFF. CDR3 DNA: TGCGCCAGCAGTGAGGACAGGTTTGAAGCTTTCTTT.

The chain joins TRBV10-3 to TRBJ2-5; 10 nucleotides line up with TRBD2. With V trimmed by 4 bases and J by 2 bases, 7 bases remained unmatched. CDR1 is ENHRY and CDR2 is SYGVKD in the germline V gene. The CDR3 covers 16 residues. The CDR3 nucleotides are TGTGCCATCAGTGGGCAGACTAGCGGGTTACAAGAGACCCAGTACTTC. Translation: CAISGQTSGLQETQYF.

Ten or more counts support this clonotype. The chain joins TRBV7-3 to TRBJ1-1, with unresolved D. Germline-derived CDR1 and CDR2 are SGHTA and FQGTGA. The CDR3 sequence is 14 residues long. V was shortened by 2 bases and J by 6 bases, with 13 bases between the two germline ends. Here the CDR3 DNA reads TGTGCCAGCAGCTTAGGAGGAGGACGGCCTGAAGCTTTCTTT. It yields the protein CASSLGGGRPEAFF.

Comment on this clonotype: This CDR3 is missing its conserved last phenylalanine or tryptophan, likely due to a read error. V is TRBV6-1 and J is TRBJ2-7; D unclear. Germline-derived CDR1 and CDR2 are MNHNS and SASEGT. The CDR3 is made up of 12 amino acids. V was cut by 9 bases and J by 1 base, with 10 bases left in between. The CDR3 reads CARGMGSYEQYL. DNA of the CDR3: TGTGCCAGAGGGATGGGGTCCTACGAGCAGTACCTC.

This clonotype was counted between two and nine times. The rearrangement links TRBV7-2 to TRBJ1-2, with D possibly being TRBD1 (6 bases). There are 15 residues in the CDR3. The ends were cut back, 5 bases at V and 6 bases at J, with 19 bases in the middle. From germline, CDR1 is SGHTA and CDR2 FQGNSA. CDR3 nucleotides: TGTGCCAGCAGCCCGCGACGGGGGGGCGGTGATGGCTACACCTTC. Translated: CASSPRRGGGDGYTF.

In DNA, the CDR3 is TGTGCCAGCAGCTTAGAAGATTACAGTATGAGTGGCTACACCTTC. Translation gives CASSLEDYSMSGYTF. The rearrangement joins TRBV11-2 to TRBJ1-2; D uncertain. Germline V gene sequence: CDR1 SGHAT, CDR2 FQNNGV. With 0 bases removed from V and 7 bases from J, the gap between germline ends came to 15 bases. CDR3 length: 15 residues.

This clonotype appeared many times. The rearrangement uses TRBV20-1 and TRBJ1-4; 9 bases match TRBD1. J lost 7 bases, V lost 0 bases, and 3 bases had no gene match. CDR1 DFQATT and CDR2 SNEGSKA come from the germline V gene (reference sequence). The length of the CDR3 is 14 residues. The DNA for the CDR3 is TGCAGTGCTAGAGACGGGACAGGGTCTGAAAAACTGTTTTTT. It specifies CSARDGTGSEKLFF.

J is TRBJ2-7 and V is TRBV20-1, with D maybe TRBD1 (6 bases). Trimming took off 1 base at V and 3 bases at J, with 7 bases between the two ends. The CDR3 has 12 amino acids. Germline V gene lookup returns CDR1 DFQATT and CDR2 SNEGSKA (reference sequence). Written as DNA, the CDR3 is TGCAGTGCTAGAGCAGGGGTCTACGAGCAGTACTTC. It encodes CSARAGVYEQYF.

This clonotype was found a few times. The rearrangement links TRBV14 to TRBJ1-1; a possible D gene is TRBD1 (5 bases). This CDR3 is 14 amino acids long. Trimming removed 1 base from V and 1 base from J, with 7 bases in between. The germline CDR1 and CDR2 sequences are SGHDN and FVKESK. CDR3: CASSQVRGNTEAFF. For the CDR3, the DNA is TGTGCCAGCAGCCAAGTTAGGGGGAACACTGAAGCTTTCTTT.

This clonotype came up a few times. The chain joins TRBV7-9 to TRBJ2-7, with D unresolved. The CDR3 is 13 amino acids. The V end was cut by 4 bases, the J end by 6 bases, with 13 bases between. CDR1 and CDR2 from the germline V gene are SEHNR and FQNEAQ (reference sequence). CDR3 residues: CASSSIGRVEQYF. The CDR3 coding sequence is TGTGCCAGCAGCTCCATTGGTAGGGTCGAGCAGTACTTC.

In this sample, this clonotype turned up a few times. This chain links TRBV6-2 or TRBV6-3 with TRBJ2-2, with D unresolved. Germline CDR1 MNHEY, CDR2 SVGEGT. V gave up 0 bases and J gave up 0 bases, with 5 bases separating them. The CDR3 length is 15 residues. The CDR3 coding sequence is TGTGCCAGCAGTTACTCAAAGGCGAACACCGGGGAGCTGTTTTTT. Its translation is CASSYSKANTGELFF.

The rearrangement joins TRBV4-1 to TRBJ1-2; no clear D gene. The CDR3 extends over 15 amino acids. Per the germline V gene, CDR1 is MGHRA and CDR2 is YSYEKL. V lost 0 bases, J lost 7 bases, and 15 bases lay in between. CDR3 loop: CASSQDRGRGGGYTF. The CDR3 nucleotides read TGCGCCAGCAGCCAAGATCGCGGTCGGGGAGGTGGCTACACCTTC.

Many counts were recorded for this clonotype. The chain carries TRBV25-1 and TRBJ1-2; D is perhaps TRBD1 (5 bases). Germline CDR1 reads MGHDK; CDR2 reads SYGVNS. This CDR3 region has 13 residues. With 3 bases removed from V and 8 bases from J, the gap between germline ends came to 13 bases. CDR3 sequence reads: CASSDGTVRGYTF. The CDR3 nucleotides are TGTGCCAGCAGTGACGGGACCGTTCGGGGCTACACCTTC.

At least ten counts were recorded for this clonotype. The gene calls are TRBV28 and TRBJ2-7, with 7 nucleotides matching TRBD2. The germline V gene has CDR1 MDHEN and CDR2 SYDVKM. J lost 0 bases, V lost 6 bases, and 5 bases had no gene match. The length of the CDR3 is 14 residues. The DNA for the CDR3 is TGTGCCAGCAGCTTAAGCGGGAACTCCTACGAGCAGTACTTC. Protein: CASSLSGNSYEQYF.

For the CDR3, the DNA is TGCAGCGTTCGATTGGGACAGGCCTATACCGGGGAGCTGTTTTTT. Translation gives CSVRLGQAYTGELFF. V gene TRBV29-1 combines with J gene TRBJ2-2; 8 positions agree with TRBD1. Per the germline V gene, CDR1 is SQVTM and CDR2 is ANQGSEA. After removal of 5 bases from V and 5 bases from J, the junction contained 10 bases not matched to a gene. The CDR3 loop spans 15 amino acids.